The clone carrying this T cell receptor beta chain was recorded many times. The target antigen is unknown. Amplification of TCR beta CDR3 regions used RNA as the template. TCR CDR3 underwent first-round RT-PCR with the HTBI primer set. TCRdb re-derived calls from the multiplex PCR reads in MiXCR, one entry per CDR3 protein. The sample holds hundreds of thousands of distinct CDR3 sequences; roughly 17% are singletons and the top ten take more than 25%. Patients affected by ophthalmopathy presented a Clinical Activity Score of at least 3, a NOSPECS grade of at least 4, and disease duration below 3 months. Clinical symptoms, serum thyroxine, TRAb, thyroid ultrasound and orbital computed tomography established diagnosis. This sample is part of a study of T cells in Graves' hyperthyroidism and ophthalmopathy. Study context: Initial diagnosis, before any treatment, was when peripheral blood was collected. Study results and caveats: Most thyroid clonotypes that were expanded above 0.001 also turned up in blood.

Germline V lookup: CDR1 SNHLY, CDR2 FYNNEI. The CDR3 runs to 14 residues. The V and J ends lost 7 bases and 0 bases respectively, with 12 bases between them. Sequencing used blood. The chain uses TRBV2 and TRBJ1-1, with D perhaps matching TRBD1 (6 bases). The receptor's source is a woman aged 18 to 35 with Graves' ophthalmopathy. CDR3 loop: CASTGGTMNTEAFF. The CDR3 region has the DNA TGTGCCAGCACGGGAGGGACAATGAACACTGAAGCTTTCTTT.